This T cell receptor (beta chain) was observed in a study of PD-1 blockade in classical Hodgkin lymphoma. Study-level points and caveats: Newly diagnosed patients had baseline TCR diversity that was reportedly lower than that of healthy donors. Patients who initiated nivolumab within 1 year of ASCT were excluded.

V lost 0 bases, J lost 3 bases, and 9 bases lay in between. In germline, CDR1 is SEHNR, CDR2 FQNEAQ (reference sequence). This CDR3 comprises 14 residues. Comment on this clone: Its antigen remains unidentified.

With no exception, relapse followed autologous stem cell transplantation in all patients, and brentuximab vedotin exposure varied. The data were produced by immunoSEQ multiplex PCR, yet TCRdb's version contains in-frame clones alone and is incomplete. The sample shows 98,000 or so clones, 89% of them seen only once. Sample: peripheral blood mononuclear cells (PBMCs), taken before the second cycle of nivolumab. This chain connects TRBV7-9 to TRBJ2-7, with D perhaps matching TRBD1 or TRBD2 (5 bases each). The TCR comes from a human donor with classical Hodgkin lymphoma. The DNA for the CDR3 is TGTGCCAGCAGCTTAGCGCTGGGGGACTACGAGCAGTACTTC. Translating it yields CASSLALGDYEQYF.